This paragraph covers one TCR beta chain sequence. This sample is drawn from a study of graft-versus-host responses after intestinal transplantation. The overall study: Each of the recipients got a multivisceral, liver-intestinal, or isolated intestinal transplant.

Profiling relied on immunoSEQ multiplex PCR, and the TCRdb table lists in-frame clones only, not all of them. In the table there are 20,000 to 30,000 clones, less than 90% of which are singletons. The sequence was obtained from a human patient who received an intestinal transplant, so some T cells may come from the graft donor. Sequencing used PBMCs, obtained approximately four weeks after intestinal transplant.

CDR3 sequence reads: CASSGVYEQYF. The CDR3 DNA reads TGTGCCAGCAGCGGGGTCTACGAGCAGTACTTC. V is TRBV13 and J is TRBJ2-7; no clear D. CDR1 is PRHDT and CDR2 is FYEKMQ in the germline V gene (reference sequence). The length of the CDR3 is 11 residues. V shed 5 bases and J shed 3 bases, with 5 bases lying between them. Variable domain in full (rest from reference TRBV13 and TRBJ2-7): AAGVIQSPRHLIKEKRETATLKCYPIPRHDTVYWYQQGPGQDPQFLISFYEKMQSDKGSIPDRFSAQQFSDYHSELNMSSLELGDSALYFCASSGVYEQYFGPGTRLTVT.